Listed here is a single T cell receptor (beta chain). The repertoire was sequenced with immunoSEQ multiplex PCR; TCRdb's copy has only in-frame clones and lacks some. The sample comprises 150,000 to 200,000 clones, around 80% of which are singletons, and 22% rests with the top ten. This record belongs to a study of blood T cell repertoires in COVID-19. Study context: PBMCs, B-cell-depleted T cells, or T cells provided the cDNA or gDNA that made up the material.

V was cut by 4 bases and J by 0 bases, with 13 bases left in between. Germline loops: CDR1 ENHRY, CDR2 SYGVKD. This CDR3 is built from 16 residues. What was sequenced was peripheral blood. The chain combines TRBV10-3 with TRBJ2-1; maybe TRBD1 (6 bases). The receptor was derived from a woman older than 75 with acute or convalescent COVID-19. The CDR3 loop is CAISALDSSSYNEQFF. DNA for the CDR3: TGTGCCATCAGTGCGTTGGACAGCAGCTCCTACAATGAGCAGTTCTTC.